The table lists the clone carrying this T cell receptor delta chain with a few counts. Antigen: not known. TCRdb's protein, taken from a much larger clone, differs from this DNA's translation at residue 5, likely owing to a read error; the protein displayed comes from the DNA. This entry comes from a study of γδ T cells in repeated Plasmodium falciparum infection. Whole-study context: Donors had four controlled P. falciparum NF54 infections over roughly 620 days. Malian gammadelta TCRs were studied during no-transmission periods and across acute malaria episodes. Study-wide findings and caveats: Vdelta2-negative gammadelta repertoires, largely Vdelta1+, seemingly showed infection-driven waves of new clonal selection.

The germline V gene encodes CDR1 TSWWSYY and CDR2 QGS. The V segment lost 6 bases and the J segment 1 base; nucleotides outside the gene matches: 21. This CDR3 is 21 amino acids long. TCRdb reapplied CATT to the multiplex PCR reads. The sample consists of approximately 50,000 delta-chain clones, roughly 2% of them appearing once. Bulk repertoires came from Vgamma9/Vdelta2+ or Vdelta2-negative gammadelta T cells flow-sorted from PBMC. The clonotype comes from a pool of human donors (malaria-infected and uninfected, not separated). The J gene is TRDJ1, the V gene TRDV1, with 12 bases aligning to TRDD3. The sample consisted of gamma-delta T cells from blood. The CDR3 is CALGRGVLASWGIRGTDKLIF. In DNA form, the CDR3 reads TGTGCTCTTGGTCGGGGAGTCCTTGCGTCCTGGGGGATACGGGGCACCGATAAACTCATCTTT.